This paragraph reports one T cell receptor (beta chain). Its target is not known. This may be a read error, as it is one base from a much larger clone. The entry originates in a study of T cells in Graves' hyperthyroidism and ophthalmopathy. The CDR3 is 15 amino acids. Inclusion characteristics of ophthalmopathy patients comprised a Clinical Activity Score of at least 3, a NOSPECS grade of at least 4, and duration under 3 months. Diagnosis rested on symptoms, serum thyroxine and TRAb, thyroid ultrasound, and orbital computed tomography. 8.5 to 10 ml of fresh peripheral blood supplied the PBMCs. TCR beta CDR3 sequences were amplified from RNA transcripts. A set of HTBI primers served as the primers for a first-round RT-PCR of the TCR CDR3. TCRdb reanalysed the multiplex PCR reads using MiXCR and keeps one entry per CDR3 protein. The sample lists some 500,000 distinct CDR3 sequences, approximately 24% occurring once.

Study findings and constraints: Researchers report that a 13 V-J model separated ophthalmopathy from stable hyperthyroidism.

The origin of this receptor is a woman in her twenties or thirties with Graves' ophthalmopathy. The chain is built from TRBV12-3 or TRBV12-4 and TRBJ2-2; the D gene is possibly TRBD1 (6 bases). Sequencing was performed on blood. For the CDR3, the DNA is TGTGCCAGCAGTTTGGGGGCCAGGAACACCGGGGAGCAGTTTTTT. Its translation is CASSLGARNTGEQFF.